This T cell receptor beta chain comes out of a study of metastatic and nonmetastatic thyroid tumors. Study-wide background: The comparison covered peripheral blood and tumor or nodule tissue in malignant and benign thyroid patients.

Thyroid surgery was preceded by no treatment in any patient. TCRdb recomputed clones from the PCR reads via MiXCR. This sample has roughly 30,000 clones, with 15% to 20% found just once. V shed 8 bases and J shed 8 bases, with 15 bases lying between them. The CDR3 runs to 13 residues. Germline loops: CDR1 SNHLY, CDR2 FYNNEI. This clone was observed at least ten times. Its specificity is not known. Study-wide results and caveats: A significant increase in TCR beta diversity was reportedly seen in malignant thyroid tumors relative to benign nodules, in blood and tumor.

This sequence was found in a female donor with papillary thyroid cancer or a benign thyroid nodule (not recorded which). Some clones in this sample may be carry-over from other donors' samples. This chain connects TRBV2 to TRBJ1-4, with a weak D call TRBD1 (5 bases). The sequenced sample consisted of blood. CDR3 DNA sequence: TGTGCCAGCGAAGCAGGGTGGGAGGAAAAACTGTTTTTT. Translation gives CASEAGWEEKLFF.